A single T cell receptor (beta chain) is shown here with its context. Original analysis: Quantification of nucleated cells was approximated via reference gene primer amplification. Libraries were prepared by immunoSEQ multiplex PCR; TCRdb keeps only in-frame clonotypes and omits some of them. V and J calls and clone size are those listed in that table; D and trimming were worked out from the DNA. The sample records a few hundred thousand clones, around 90% being singletons. This specimen belongs to a study of blood T cell repertoires in COVID-19. Study information: The cDNA or gDNA used as material had been derived from T cells, B-cell-depleted T cells, or PBMCs.

The sequence was obtained from a man in his late teens or twenties with COVID-19, enrolled during active disease. Sequencing input: peripheral blood.

The CDR3 region is CASSLARANTGELFF. For the CDR3, the DNA is TGTGCCAGCAGCTTGGCCAGGGCGAACACCGGGGAGCTGTTTTTT. The V and J genes are TRBV5-5 and TRBJ2-2, with TRBD1 as a possible D gene (5 bases). The length of the CDR3 is 15 residues. Germline CDR1 SGHKS, CDR2 YYEKEE (reference sequence). V was pared by 0 bases and J by 0 bases, with 6 bases between.